A single sample gave rise to the 25 T cell receptor beta chains below, sequenced in a study of cytotoxic CD8 clonotypes in ibrutinib-treated CLL (dated by TCRdb to about 2021). The sample's time point label is to be understood as: progressive disease on ibrutinib. Libraries came from the immunoSEQ multiplex PCR assay. The table comes from immuneACCESS by way of TCRdb, which keeps in-frame sequences with V and J called. Part of the clones is missing from these tables; in studies checked, under half for an unresolved V gene and the rest for unknown reasons. In all, the sample holds roughly 70,000 clones, and around 82% of those were seen once. The top ten constitute around 7.7% of the sample. Sequencing used PBMCs, obtained at disease progression, from a patient treated with ibrutinib. These receptors were obtained from a human donor with chronic lymphocytic leukemia.

V usage is TRBV6-5 and J usage is TRBJ2-1, with D possibly TRBD2 on 5 matching bases. This CDR3 has 15 residues. Germline assignment: CDR1 MNHEY and CDR2 SVGAGI. Trimming removed 4 bases at V and 0 bases at J, with 10 bases between. The CDR3 here is CASSLRRSSYNEQFF. CDR3 coding DNA: TGTGCCAGCAGTTTGCGGAGGAGCTCCTACAATGAGCAGTTCTTC.

This clone came up a few times. This rearrangement joins TRBV2 to TRBJ1-2; no firm D call. V was clipped by 2 bases and J by 2 bases, with 3 bases between them. This CDR3 has 12 amino acids. Germline CDR1 and CDR2: SNHLY and FYNNEI. The CDR3, as DNA: TGTGCCAGCAGTGAACGGAACTATGGCTACACCTTC. It codes for CASSERNYGYTF.

CDR3 in DNA: TGCGCCAGCAGCCAAGTCGCGGGGCGCTCCTACGAGCAGTACTTC. Protein sequence: CASSQVAGRSYEQYF. V usage is TRBV4-1 and J usage is TRBJ2-7; D is possibly TRBD2 (6 bases). Trimming shortened V by 1 base and J by 0 bases, and 10 bases separated the two germline ends. The CDR3 has 15 amino acids. Germline assignment: CDR1 MGHRA and CDR2 YSYEKL.

The J gene is TRBJ1-2, the V gene TRBV14; 7 bases fit TRBD1. Germline-derived CDR1 and CDR2 are SGHDN and FVKESK. The CDR3 contains 14 residues. With 8 bases clipped from V and 2 bases from J, the junction kept 8 bases outside the gene matches. This CDR3 reads CASSRGTVNYGYTF. As DNA, the CDR3 is TGTGCCAGCTCTCGCGGGACAGTCAACTATGGCTACACCTTC.

The CDR3 is CASSSTSALHF. The CDR3 DNA reads TGTGCCAGTAGTTCGACGTCAGCCCTCCACTTT. This chain connects TRBV19 to TRBJ1-6, with D hard to call. Deletions cut 5 bases from V and 14 bases from J, with 10 bases between. Germline-derived CDR1 and CDR2 are LNHDA and SQIVND (reference sequence). The CDR3 has 11 amino acids.

The chain joins TRBV18 to TRBJ2-3; tentative D call: TRBD2 (5 bases). The V end lost 6 bases, the J end lost 2 bases, and 9 bases lay between the germline ends. CDR1 and CDR2 (germline): KGHSH, LQKENI. The CDR3 has 13 residues. The CDR3: CASSPGTTDTQYF. The CDR3 DNA follows: TGTGCCAGCTCTCCGGGAACCACAGATACGCAGTATTTT.

The CDR3 region has the DNA TGTGCCAGCGCGGGACAGGGGGCCACTGAAGCTTTCTTT. Its translation: CASAGQGATEAFF. This chain joins TRBV6-4 and TRBJ1-1, with TRBD1 matching 12 bases. CDR1 and CDR2 from the germline V gene are MRHNA and SNTAGT. CDR3 length: 13 residues. Trimming removed 8 bases from V and 4 bases from J; junction bases left unmatched: 2.

The genes are TRBV2 and TRBJ1-2; D might be TRBD1 (6 bases). This CDR3 is built from 13 residues. V dropped 6 bases and J dropped 4 bases, with 12 bases sitting between them. Germline CDR1 is SNHLY and CDR2 is FYNNEI. The CDR3 coding sequence is TGTGCCAGCAGGGGTACAGGGCCCTATGGCTACACCTTC. Protein product: CASRGTGPYGYTF.

The chain employs TRBV4-2 and TRBJ2-3; D possibly corresponds to TRBD2 (6 bases). The germline gives CDR1 LGHNA, CDR2 YNFKEQ. The germline V and J ends were trimmed by 1 base and 0 bases, with 11 bases remaining between them. This CDR3 is built from 16 residues. CDR3 sequence: CASSQVGGASTDTQYF. As DNA, the CDR3 is TGTGCCAGCAGCCAAGTCGGAGGGGCTAGCACAGATACGCAGTATTTT.

CDR3 amino acids: CATGEPVPPDTQYF. Here the CDR3 DNA reads TGTGCCACCGGAGAGCCCGTTCCGCCAGATACGCAGTATTTT. The chain employs TRBV28 and TRBJ2-3; D is undetermined. Trimming shortened V by 10 bases and J by 4 bases, and 18 bases separated the two germline ends. Germline CDR1 is MDHEN and CDR2 is SYDVKM. There are 14 residues in the CDR3.

This chain connects TRBV14 to TRBJ2-1; 8 bases line up with TRBD1. J gave up 6 bases and V 1 base, and 8 bases lay outside the gene matches. In germline, CDR1 is SGHDN, CDR2 FVKESK. This CDR3 contains 16 residues. The CDR3 here is CASSQARQGFINEQFF. The CDR3 DNA follows: TGTGCCAGCAGCCAAGCACGACAGGGGTTTATCAATGAGCAGTTCTTC.

The chain combines TRBV5-4 with TRBJ2-7, with 9 bases lining up with TRBD1. Germline loops: CDR1 SGHNT, CDR2 YYREEE (reference sequence). After removal of 4 bases from V and 5 bases from J, the junction contained 4 bases not matched to a gene. This CDR3 has 13 residues. The CDR3 DNA reads TGTGCCAGCAGCGGGACAGGGATCCACGAGCAGTACTTC. This gives the protein CASSGTGIHEQYF.

This chain connects TRBV4-1 to TRBJ1-5; no reliable D call. CDR1 MGHRA and CDR2 YSYEKL come from the germline V gene. V gave up 0 bases and J gave up 10 bases, with 13 bases separating them. This CDR3 contains 14 residues. CDR3 residues: CASSQDLLGLPQHF. The CDR3 region has the DNA TGCGCCAGCAGCCAAGATCTTTTGGGCCTTCCCCAGCATTTT.

The chain employs TRBV9 and TRBJ2-2; D unclear. The CDR3 extends over 15 amino acids. Germline V lookup: CDR1 SGDLS, CDR2 YYNGEE. Trimming cost V 4 bases and J 7 bases, with 17 bases left between them. The chain's CDR3 is CASSNRAMMDGELFF. The CDR3 bases are TGTGCCAGCAGCAACCGGGCCATGATGGACGGGGAGCTGTTTTTT.

The chain joins TRBV28 to TRBJ1-2, with a weak D call TRBD1 (5 bases). Germline lookup yields CDR1 MDHEN and CDR2 SYDVKM. Trimming left V 7 bases short and J 1 base short, with 7 bases between. The CDR3 is made up of 12 amino acids. The CDR3 reads CASTGGNYGYTF. CDR3 bases: TGTGCCAGCACGGGGGGTAACTATGGCTACACCTTC.

The chain links TRBV2 to TRBJ1-5, with 8 bases aligning to TRBD1. J gave up 4 bases and V 3 bases, and 2 bases lay outside the gene matches. The germline V gene encodes CDR1 SNHLY and CDR2 FYNNEI. The CDR3 runs to 14 residues. The CDR3 DNA reads as TGTGCCAGCAGTGAGGACAGGGCGAATCAGCCCCAGCATTTT. This gives the protein CASSEDRANQPQHF.

CDR3 loop: CASSGMFVTQAYEQFF. CDR3 nucleotide sequence: TGTGCCAGTAGTGGTATGTTCGTGACCCAGGCCTATGAGCAGTTCTTC. The chain employs TRBV19 and TRBJ2-1; no clear D. V was clipped by 5 bases and J by 8 bases, with 22 bases between them. CDR3 size: 16 residues. Germline assignment: CDR1 LNHDA and CDR2 SQIVND (reference sequence).

This clone was seen a handful of times. The chain has TRBV19 and TRBJ2-7; D is uncertain. The CDR3 consists of 15 residues. V was trimmed by 5 bases and J by 3 bases, leaving 17 bases between them. CDR1 is LNHDA, CDR2 SQIVND, per germline (reference sequence). This CDR3 reads CASSPPGQTYYEQYF. The CDR3 coding sequence is TGTGCCAGTAGTCCCCCCGGGCAGACTTACTACGAGCAGTACTTC.

DNA for the CDR3: TGTGCCAGCAGCTTGGTTGGCGGCATTCAGTCACCCCTCCACTTT. As protein: CASSLVGGIQSPLHF. The gene calls are TRBV7-9 and TRBJ1-6; D is uncertain. V gave up 3 bases and J gave up 10 bases, with 16 bases separating them. The CDR3 runs to 15 residues. Germline CDR1 reads SEHNR; CDR2 reads FQNEAQ (reference sequence).

The V call is TRBV9, the J call TRBJ2-5; 9 bases align to TRBD2. Germline V lookup: CDR1 SGDLS, CDR2 YYNGEE. This CDR3 region has 18 residues. Germline trimming cut 1 base from V and 4 bases from J; bases unmatched to any gene: 14. The CDR3 reads CASSVRAGGQYLLETQYF. CDR3 DNA: TGTGCCAGCAGCGTAAGAGCGGGAGGTCAATATCTCTTAGAGACCCAGTACTTC.

V and J are TRBV15 and TRBJ2-4; D may be TRBD1 (6 bases). With 2 bases removed from V and 3 bases from J, the gap between germline ends came to 14 bases. Germline V gives CDR1 LNHNV, CDR2 YYDKDF (reference sequence). There are 16 residues in the CDR3. In DNA form, the CDR3 reads TGTGCCACCAGCAGAAGACAGGAGATCGTCAAAAACATTCAGTACTTC. It codes for CATSRRQEIVKNIQYF.

J is TRBJ2-1 and V is TRBV27; D is ambiguous. The V end lost 3 bases, the J end lost 5 bases, and 11 bases lay between the germline ends. This CDR3 has 14 amino acids. Germline CDR1 MNHEY, CDR2 SMNVEV (reference sequence). CDR3 coding DNA: TGTGCCAGCAGTTTCGTTAGTCCTGACAATGAGCAGTTCTTC. Protein sequence: CASSFVSPDNEQFF.

This chain's CDR3 is CASSQEASGWTYNEQFF. The CDR3 DNA sequence: TGCGCCAGCAGCCAAGAGGCTAGCGGTTGGACCTACAATGAGCAGTTCTTC. The chain has TRBV4-1 and TRBJ2-1; TRBD2 matches at 7 bases. This CDR3 has 17 amino acids. Germline values: CDR1 MGHRA, CDR2 YSYEKL. V lost 0 bases, J lost 2 bases, and 7 bases stayed unmatched.

This clone qualifies as medium-sized. This chain joins TRBV5-1 and TRBJ1-4; D is perhaps TRBD1 (5 bases). The CDR3 contains 16 residues. CDR1 SGHRS and CDR2 YFSETQ come from the germline V gene. Trimming shortened V by 0 bases and J by 7 bases, and 16 bases separated the two germline ends. The CDR3 DNA sequence: TGCGCCAGCAGCTTGGATCTCAGGGAGTATGGTGAAAAACTGTTTTTT. Translated, it gives CASSLDLREYGEKLFF.

The V and J genes are TRBV18 and TRBJ2-1; no clear D gene. CDR1 is KGHSH, CDR2 LQKENI, per germline. The CDR3 totals 11 residues. The V end lost 1 base, the J end lost 8 bases, and 3 bases lay between the germline ends. CDR3 DNA sequence: TGTGCCAGCTCACCACGAGATGAGCAGTTCTTC. Translated, it gives CASSPRDEQFF.